This TCR beta chain appears in the sequencing data of a study of PD-1 blockade in classical Hodgkin lymphoma. About the research overall: Patients were infused with nivolumab 3 mg/kg every 2 weeks. General observations from the study: Unlike CD8+ TCR diversity, which did not rise significantly by C4D1, CD4+ TCR diversity did. The study reported lower baseline TCR diversity in newly diagnosed patients than in healthy donors. No one has yet defined what causes the repertoire differences, which may be disease activity or prior therapy.

V gave up 0 bases and J gave up 1 base; unmatched junction bases: 3. Germline CDR1 MNHEY, CDR2 SVGAGI. The CDR3 is 15 residues long. All the patients suffered relapse after autologous stem cell transplantation, and brentuximab vedotin exposure differed. Assay: immunoSEQ multiplex PCR; the TCRdb copy retains only in-frame clones and omits some. This sample has some 32,000 clones, with approximately 80% found just once. Comment on this clone: The antigen is unknown.

This receptor was taken from a human donor with classical Hodgkin lymphoma. This chain joins TRBV6-5 and TRBJ2-7, with TRBD1 matching over 7 bases. The input for sequencing was peripheral blood mononuclear cells (PBMCs), taken at baseline. Here the CDR3 reads CASSYSVTGSYEQYF. The CDR3 DNA is TGTGCCAGCAGTTACTCGGTGACAGGGTCCTACGAGCAGTACTTC.